These 11 T cell receptor beta chains share one sample of origin, sequenced in a study of blood T cells in healthy people across ages. Sample-barcoded 5' priming and a J-beta primer mix drove a second PCR of roughly 6 to 12 cycles. From the 5' RACE reads, TCRdb called clonotypes with MiXCR, one entry per CDR3 protein. The table shows 550,000 to 650,000 distinct CDR3 sequences, with roughly a quarter occurring only once. This sample was also put to use in a study of T cells of mothers and their children.

Sequencing input: blood. The receptors were sampled from a boy aged 2 to 10 in good health.

This clonotype was seen more than once but under ten times. V is TRBV19 and J is TRBJ2-5; tentatively, D is TRBD1 (5 bases). The J call is in doubt because the DNA end fits TRBJ2-7 better. CDR1 and CDR2 from the germline V gene are LNHDA and SQIVND (reference sequence). This CDR3 is 13 amino acids long. The CDR3 sequence is CASSMARDYEQYF. The CDR3 DNA reads as TGTGCCAGTAGTATGGCCAGGGACTACGAGCAGTACTTC.

V and J are TRBV7-3 and TRBJ2-3; 9 bases fit TRBD2. The ends lost 5 bases at V and 4 bases at J; junction bases unmatched: 7. Germline loops: CDR1 SGHTA, CDR2 FQGTGA. The CDR3 extends over 15 amino acids. The CDR3 DNA reads as TGTGCCAGCAGCCCGGGACTAGCCATTCCAGATACGCAGTATTTT. Amino acid sequence: CASSPGLAIPDTQYF.

The chain uses TRBV3-1 and TRBJ2-2; 9 bases are a match to TRBD2. Germline CDR1 reads LGHDT; CDR2 reads YNNKEL (reference sequence). The CDR3 sequence is 17 residues long. V lost 4 bases and J lost 6; bases outside the gene matches: 12. The CDR3 nucleotides are TGTGCCAGCAGCCCCGGATGGACTAGCGTTAGGTCCGGGGAGCTGTTTTTT. As protein: CASSPGWTSVRSGELFF.

This clonotype was recorded once. The V and J genes are TRBV2 and TRBJ1-2, with 10 bases fitting TRBD1. The ends lost 7 bases at V and 6 bases at J; junction bases unmatched: 11. The CDR3 runs 15 residues. Germline CDR1 and CDR2: SNHLY and FYNNEI. The CDR3 DNA is TGTGCCAGCAACACGGGGGACAGGGGCCCACATGGCTACACCTTC. Protein product: CASNTGDRGPHGYTF.

This clonotype was seen a handful of times. Written as DNA, the CDR3 is TGTGCCAGCAGCCGAGCCCGGGGGGCTAGCCGATTACGATACGAGCAGTACTTC. It specifies CASSRARGASRLRYEQYF. This chain joins TRBV3-1 and TRBJ2-7; a weak D match, TRBD2 (7 bases). Between the trimmed V and J ends, which lost 4 bases and 4 bases, there was a span of 26 bases. This CDR3 spans 18 amino acids. Germline-derived CDR1 and CDR2 are LGHDT and YNNKEL (reference sequence).

The V gene is TRBV29-1, the J gene TRBJ1-4; no clear D. From germline, CDR1 is SQVTM and CDR2 ANQGSEA. The V gene lost 1 base and the J gene lost 11 bases, with 8 bases spanning the gap. This CDR3 is built from 11 residues. The CDR3 loop is CSVEVRAKLFF. CDR3 DNA: TGCAGCGTTGAAGTGAGGGCTAAACTGTTTTTT. The variable domain in full, with the rest retrieved from reference TRBV29-1 and TRBJ1-4, is SAVISQKPSRDICQRGTSLTIQCQVDSQVTMMFWYRQQPGQSLTLIATANQGSEATYESGFVIDKFPISRPNLTFSTLTVSNMSPEDSSIYLCSVEVRAKLFFGSGTQLSVL.

This clonotype was picked up a small number of times. The V and J genes are TRBV7-9 and TRBJ2-2, with TRBD1 matching 7 bases. Germline V gene lookup returns CDR1 SEHNR and CDR2 FQNEAQ (reference sequence). The CDR3 extends over 17 amino acids. V dropped 5 bases and J dropped 2; count of bases not matched to a gene: 11. The CDR3 loop reads CASSIRSGTVNTGELFF. In DNA form, the CDR3 reads TGTGCCAGCAGCATCAGATCCGGGACAGTTAACACCGGGGAGCTGTTTTTT.

This clonotype has a handful of counts. The chain recombines TRBV10-3 with TRBJ2-7, with 13 nucleotides matching TRBD2. Germline lookup yields CDR1 ENHRY and CDR2 SYGVKD. J lost 9 bases, V lost 7 bases, and 6 bases had no gene match. The CDR3 has 13 residues. Here the CDR3 reads CAITGTSGTVQYF. CDR3 nucleotide sequence: TGTGCCATCACCGGGACTAGCGGGACCGTGCAGTACTTC.

The rearrangement joins TRBV10-3 to TRBJ2-4; D is uncertain. The CDR3 is 14 residues long. Trimming pared 2 bases from V and 6 bases from J, leaving 11 bases between. From germline, CDR1 is ENHRY and CDR2 SYGVKD. The CDR3 sequence: CAISEPSDPNIQYF. The CDR3 region has the DNA TGTGCCATCAGTGAGCCATCAGACCCAAACATTCAGTACTTC.

The chain carries TRBV20-1 and TRBJ2-7, with D perhaps given as TRBD1 or TRBD2 (6 bases each). The V gene lost 3 bases and the J gene lost 4 bases, with 16 bases spanning the gap. CDR1 and CDR2 from the germline V gene are DFQATT and SNEGSKA (reference sequence). The CDR3 is 14 residues long. The CDR3 here is CSARQGGIIYEQYF. The CDR3 nucleotides are TGCAGTGCTAGGCAAGGGGGGATAATTTACGAGCAGTACTTC.

This clonotype was detected only a few times. This chain links TRBV7-9 with TRBJ2-7; 7 bases fit TRBD2. Germline CDR1 SEHNR, CDR2 FQNEAQ (reference sequence). V trimming: 8 bases; J trimming: 0 bases; junction bases outside the gene matches: 4. The CDR3 is 13 residues long. For the CDR3, the DNA is TGTGCCAGCTGGGGGGGGAGCTCCTACGAGCAGTACTTC. Encoded protein: CASWGGSSYEQYF. Drawing the rest from reference TRBV7-9 and TRBJ2-7, the complete variable domain is DTGVSQNPRHKITKRGQNVTFRCDPISEHNRLYWYRQTLGQGPEFLTYFQNEAQLEKSRLLSDRFSAERPKGSFSTLEIQRTEQGDSAMYLCASWGGSSYEQYFGPGTRLTVT.